This is a list of T cell receptor beta chains from one sample in a study of graft-versus-host responses after intestinal transplantation. Their antigen targets remain unknown. The repertoire was sequenced with immunoSEQ multiplex PCR; TCRdb's copy has only in-frame clones and lacks some. The sample holds tens of thousands of clones, roughly 94% seen once. This specimen was unstimulated CD8+ T cells sorted from spleen or lymph node cells, taken before intestinal transplant. These receptors came from a human donor who received an intestinal transplant. Both conserved end residues are part of each CDR3. Each record gives: D gene, J gene, V gene, clone size, CDR3 protein, CDR3 DNA. D genes are given only for firm matches. Where a row states a size, it is once, few, many or the class of an expanded clone; other rows omit it.

-	TRBJ2-7	TRBV29-1	-	CSVAPVGYEQYF	TGCAGCGTTGCCCCCGTAGGCTACGAGCAGTACTTC
-	TRBJ2-1	TRBV9	-	CASSALNEQFF	TGTGCCAGCAGCGCTCTCAATGAGCAGTTCTTC
-	TRBJ2-3	TRBV9	-	CASSVAVFGGVSHRDTQYF	TGTGCCAGCAGCGTAGCAGTCTTTGGTGGAGTGTCGCATAGGGATACGCAGTATTTT
TRBD1	TRBJ1-2	TRBV2	-	CASSEETGGDYGYTF	TGTGCCAGCAGTGAAGAAACAGGGGGCGACTATGGCTACACCTTC
-	TRBJ2-1	TRBV2	-	CASKPGTIQFF	TGTGCCAGCAAGCCCGGGACAATTCAGTTCTTC
-	TRBJ2-3	TRBV6-1	-	CASLLREAAMDTQYF	TGTGCCAGCCTATTGAGAGAGGCAGCGATGGATACGCAGTATTTT
-	TRBJ2-1	TRBV27	-	CASSLRLGAYNEQFF	TGTGCCAGCAGTTTACGACTGGGAGCCTACAATGAGCAGTTCTTC
-	TRBJ2-7	TRBV27	-	CASSLVAGFYEQYF	TGTGCCAGCAGTTTAGTGGCAGGGTTTTACGAGCAGTACTTC
-	TRBJ2-5	TRBV15	-	CATSRTGWQETQYF	TGTGCCACCAGCAGAACAGGGTGGCAAGAGACCCAGTACTTC
TRBD1	TRBJ2-1	TRBV5-1	once	CASSDRQGKNEQFF	TGCGCCAGCAGCGATCGACAGGGGAAGAATGAGCAGTTCTTC
-	TRBJ2-7	TRBV5-6	-	CASSPLTTVPPYYEQYF	TGTGCCAGCAGCCCTCTGACGACAGTCCCACCTTACTACGAGCAGTACTTC
-	TRBJ1-5	TRBV6-6	-	CASPTDNYSNQPQHF	TGTGCCAGCCCCACAGATAACTATAGCAATCAGCCCCAGCATTTT
TRBD1	TRBJ2-7	TRBV19	few	CASSPDRVKDEQYF	TGTGCCAGTAGTCCGGACAGGGTGAAGGACGAGCAGTACTTC
TRBD1	TRBJ1-2	TRBV29-1	-	CSAELTGGDYGYTF	TGCAGCGCGGAGCTAACAGGGGGGGACTATGGCTACACCTTC
-	TRBJ1-2	TRBV11-2	-	CASSSMRRETLYGYTF	TGTGCCAGCAGCTCCATGAGACGGGAGACCCTCTATGGCTACACCTTC
TRBD1	TRBJ2-7	TRBV5-6	-	CASSSGQSYEQYF	TGTGCCAGCAGCTCGGGACAGTCCTACGAGCAGTACTTC
TRBD1	TRBJ1-1	TRBV27	-	CASSLSTGSYTEAFF	TGTGCCAGCAGTTTATCGACAGGGTCGTACACTGAAGCTTTCTTT
-	TRBJ2-7	TRBV5-1	-	CASSPNSGEQYF	TGCGCCAGCAGCCCTAATAGCGGCGAGCAGTACTTC
TRBD2	TRBJ2-7	TRBV5-6	-	CASSLPLAGGAGYEQYF	TGTGCCAGCAGCTTGCCTCTAGCGGGAGGAGCCGGCTACGAGCAGTACTTC
-	TRBJ2-1	TRBV4-1	-	CASSQALGGSGHNEQFF	TGCGCCAGCAGCCAAGCGTTAGGAGGATCGGGGCACAATGAGCAGTTCTTC
-	TRBJ2-2	TRBV27	-	CASSLEDPGELFF	TGTGCCAGCAGCTTAGAGGACCCCGGGGAGCTGTTTTTT
-	TRBJ2-3	TRBV7-6	-	CASSFPEEGTDTQYF	TGTGCCAGCAGCTTCCCGGAGGAGGGGACAGATACGCAGTATTTT
-	TRBJ2-1	TRBV5-1	-	CASSPGTVPIGGNEQFF	TGCGCCAGCAGCCCGGGGACCGTGCCGATAGGGGGCAATGAGCAGTTCTTC
TRBD2	TRBJ2-5	TRBV9	once	CASSASGSLETQYF	TGTGCCAGCAGCGCTAGCGGGAGTTTGGAGACCCAGTACTTC
-	TRBJ2-1	TRBV13	-	CASTLTLANEQFF	TGTGCCAGCACCCTAACTCTAGCCAATGAGCAGTTCTTC
TRBD1	TRBJ2-3	TRBV6-5	-	CASSPPGGLTDTQYF	TGTGCCAGCAGTCCGCCAGGGGGTTTGACAGATACGCAGTATTTT
-	TRBJ1-5	TRBV27	-	CASSFRGFNQPQHF	TGTGCCAGCAGTTTTAGAGGGTTTAATCAGCCCCAGCATTTT
TRBD1	TRBJ1-1	TRBV4-1	-	CASSQAPATGERTEAFF	TGCGCCAGCAGCCAAGCCCCGGCCACAGGGGAGAGGACTGAAGCTTTCTTT
-	TRBJ2-7	TRBV5-1	-	CASSLVAGYLYEQYF	TGCGCCAGCAGCTTGGTTGCAGGGTACCTATACGAGCAGTACTTC
TRBD1	TRBJ2-1	TRBV10-1	-	CASSEGGQGRPYNEQFF	TGCGCCAGCAGTGAGGGGGGACAGGGGAGACCTTACAATGAGCAGTTCTTC
TRBD1	TRBJ2-7	TRBV7-2	-	CASSITGVDYEQYF	TGTGCCAGCAGCATCACAGGGGTGGACTACGAGCAGTACTTC
-	TRBJ1-4	TRBV6-5	-	CASTYSEGWEKLFF	TGTGCCAGCACTTACTCGGAGGGGTGGGAAAAACTGTTTTTT
TRBD1	TRBJ2-7	TRBV6-4	-	CASSDSDRETDEQYF	TGTGCCAGCAGTGACTCTGACAGGGAGACCGACGAGCAGTACTTC
-	TRBJ2-5	TRBV2	few	CASSESSYRAQETQYF	TGTGCCAGCAGTGAAAGTAGCTACAGGGCCCAAGAGACCCAGTACTTC
-	TRBJ1-2	TRBV4-1	-	CASSQGLLPPYGYTF	TGCGCCAGCAGCCAGGGACTCCTACCGCCCTATGGCTACACCTTC
-	TRBJ1-2	TRBV5-1	-	CASSFNDGYTF	TGCGCCAGCAGTTTTAACGATGGCTACACCTTC
-	TRBJ2-7	TRBV11-2	once	CASSPSPYPYEQYF	TGTGCCAGCAGCCCTAGTCCATATCCCTACGAGCAGTACTTC
-	TRBJ2-1	TRBV10-2	-	CASSVQGPSSYNEQFF	TGCGCCAGCTCAGTCCAGGGACCTAGCTCCTACAATGAGCAGTTCTTC
-	TRBJ2-5	TRBV7-2	-	CASSSQGGIAETQYF	TGTGCCAGCAGCTCCCAGGGGGGGATCGCGGAGACCCAGTACTTC
TRBD1	TRBJ2-7	TRBV27	-	CASSLGQVGYEQYF	TGTGCCAGCAGTTTAGGACAGGTCGGCTACGAGCAGTACTTC
-	TRBJ2-1	TRBV7-9	-	CASSGGGQGGNEQFF	TGTGCCAGCTCAGGCGGGGGCCAAGGGGGGAATGAGCAGTTCTTC